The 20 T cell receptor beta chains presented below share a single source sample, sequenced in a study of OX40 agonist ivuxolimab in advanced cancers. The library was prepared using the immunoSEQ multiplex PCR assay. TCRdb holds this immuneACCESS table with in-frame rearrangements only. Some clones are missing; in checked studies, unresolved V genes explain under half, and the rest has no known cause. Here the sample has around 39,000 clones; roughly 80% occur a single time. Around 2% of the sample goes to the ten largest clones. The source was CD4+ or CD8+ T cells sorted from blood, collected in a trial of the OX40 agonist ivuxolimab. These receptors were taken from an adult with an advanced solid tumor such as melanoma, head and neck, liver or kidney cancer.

The CDR3 DNA follows: TGTGCCAGCAGCCCCCTCGGGACCCCCTACAATGAGCAGTTCTTC. Translation gives CASSPLGTPYNEQFF. The rearrangement links TRBV7-2 to TRBJ2-1; D possibly uses TRBD1 or TRBD2 (5 bases each). Germline V gene sequence: CDR1 SGHTA, CDR2 FQGNSA. Trimming shortened V by 5 bases and J by 2 bases, and 13 bases separated the two germline ends. This CDR3 spans 15 amino acids.

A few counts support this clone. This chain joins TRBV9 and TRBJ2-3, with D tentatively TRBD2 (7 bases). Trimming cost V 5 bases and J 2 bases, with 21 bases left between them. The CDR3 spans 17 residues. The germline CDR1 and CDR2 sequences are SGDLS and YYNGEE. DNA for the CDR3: TGTGCCAGCAGTAGTAGGGGGGGGCCCCTTTTCACAGATACGCAGTATTTT. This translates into CASSSRGGPLFTDTQYF.

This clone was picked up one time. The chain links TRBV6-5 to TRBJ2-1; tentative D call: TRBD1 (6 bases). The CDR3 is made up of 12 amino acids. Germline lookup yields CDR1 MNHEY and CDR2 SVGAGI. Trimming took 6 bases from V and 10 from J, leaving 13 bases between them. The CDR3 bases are TGTGCCAGCAGATCGTCCGGGACAGAGCAGTTCTTC. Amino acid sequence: CASRSSGTEQFF.

DNA for the CDR3: TGTGCCAGCAGTGCCATAGGGTCCACTGAAGCTTTCTTT. Its translation is CASSAIGSTEAFF. The gene calls are TRBV2 and TRBJ1-1; D call uncertain. Germline assignment: CDR1 SNHLY and CDR2 FYNNEI. The V gene lost 4 bases and the J gene lost 4 bases, with 10 bases spanning the gap. The CDR3 has 13 amino acids.

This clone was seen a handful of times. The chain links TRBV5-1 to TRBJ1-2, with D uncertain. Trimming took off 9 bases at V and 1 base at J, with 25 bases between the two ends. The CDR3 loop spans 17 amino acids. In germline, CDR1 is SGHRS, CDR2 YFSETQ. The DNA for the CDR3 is TGCGCCAACTGCCCTTCCGGGCAGGCCGGATTTAACTATGGCTACACCTTC. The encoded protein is CANCPSGQAGFNYGYTF.

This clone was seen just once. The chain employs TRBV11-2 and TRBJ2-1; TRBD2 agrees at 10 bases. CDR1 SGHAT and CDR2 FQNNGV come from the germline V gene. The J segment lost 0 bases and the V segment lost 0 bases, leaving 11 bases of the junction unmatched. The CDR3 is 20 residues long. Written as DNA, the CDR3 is TGTGCCAGCAGCTTAGACCCAACCGCAGCGGGGGGGAGCTCCTACAATGAGCAGTTCTTC. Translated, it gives CASSLDPTAAGGSSYNEQFF.

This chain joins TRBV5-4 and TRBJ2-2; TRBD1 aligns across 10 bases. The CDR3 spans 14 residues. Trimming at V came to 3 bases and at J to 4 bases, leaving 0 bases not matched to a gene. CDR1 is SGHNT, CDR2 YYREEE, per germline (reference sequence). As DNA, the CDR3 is TGTGCCAGCAGCTGGGACAGGGGCACCGGGGAGCTGTTTTTT. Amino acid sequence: CASSWDRGTGELFF.

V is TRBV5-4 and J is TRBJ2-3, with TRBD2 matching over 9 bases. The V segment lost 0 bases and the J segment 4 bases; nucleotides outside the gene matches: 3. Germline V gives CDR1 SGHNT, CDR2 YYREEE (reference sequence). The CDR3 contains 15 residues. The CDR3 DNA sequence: TGTGCCAGCAGCTTGGGCGGGGGGGGCTCAGATACGCAGTATTTT. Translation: CASSLGGGGSDTQYF.

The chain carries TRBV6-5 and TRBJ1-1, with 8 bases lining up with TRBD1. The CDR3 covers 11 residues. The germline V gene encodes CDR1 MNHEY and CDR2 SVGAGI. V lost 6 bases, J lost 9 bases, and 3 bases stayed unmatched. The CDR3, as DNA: TGTGCCAGCAGACCCAGGGGGCAAGCTTTCTTT. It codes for CASRPRGQAFF.

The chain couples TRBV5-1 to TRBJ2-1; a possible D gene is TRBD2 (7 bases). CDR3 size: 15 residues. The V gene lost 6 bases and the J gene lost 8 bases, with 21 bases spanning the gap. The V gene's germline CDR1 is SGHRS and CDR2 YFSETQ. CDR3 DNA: TGCGCCAGCACCCAATTGGGGGGGGCGGTTTATGAGCAGTTCTTC. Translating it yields CASTQLGGAVYEQFF. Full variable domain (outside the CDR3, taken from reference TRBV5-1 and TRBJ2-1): KAGVTQTPRYLIKTRGQQVTLSCSPISGHRSVSWYQQTPGQGLQFLFEYFSETQRNKGNFPGRFSGRQFSNSRSEMNVSTLELGDSALYLCASTQLGGAVYEQFFGPGTRLTVL.

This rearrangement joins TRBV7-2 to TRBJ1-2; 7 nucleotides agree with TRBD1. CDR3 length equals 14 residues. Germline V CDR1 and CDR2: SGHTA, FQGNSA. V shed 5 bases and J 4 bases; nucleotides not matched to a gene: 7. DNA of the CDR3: TGTGCCAGCAGCAGGGGGACAGACATCTATGGCTACACCTTC. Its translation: CASSRGTDIYGYTF.

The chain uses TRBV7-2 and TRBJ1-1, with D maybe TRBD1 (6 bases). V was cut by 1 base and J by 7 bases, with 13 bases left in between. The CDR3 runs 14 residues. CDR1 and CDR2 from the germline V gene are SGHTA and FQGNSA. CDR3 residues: CASSLEARGIEAFF. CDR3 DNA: TGTGCCAGCAGCTTAGAGGCCAGGGGTATTGAAGCTTTCTTT.

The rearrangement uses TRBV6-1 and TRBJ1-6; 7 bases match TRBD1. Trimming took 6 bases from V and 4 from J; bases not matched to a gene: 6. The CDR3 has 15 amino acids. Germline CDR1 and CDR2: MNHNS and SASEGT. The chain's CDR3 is CASRTGPTYNSPLHF. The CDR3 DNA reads TGTGCCAGCAGGACAGGGCCGACATATAATTCACCCCTCCACTTT.

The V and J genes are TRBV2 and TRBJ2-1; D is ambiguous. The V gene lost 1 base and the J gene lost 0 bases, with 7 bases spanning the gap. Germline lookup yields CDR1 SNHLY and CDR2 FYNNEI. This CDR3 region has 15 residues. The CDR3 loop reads CASSEEGSSYNEQFF. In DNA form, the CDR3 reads TGTGCCAGCAGTGAAGAAGGTTCCTCCTACAATGAGCAGTTCTTC.

Here the CDR3 reads CASSFSLLALTDTQYF. The DNA for the CDR3 is TGTGCCAGCAGCTTTAGTCTTCTCGCTCTCACAGATACGCAGTATTTT. This chain connects TRBV7-2 to TRBJ2-3; no firm D call. Trimming left V 3 bases short and J 2 bases short, with 15 bases between. The CDR3 runs 16 residues. CDR1 SGHTA and CDR2 FQGNSA come from the germline V gene.

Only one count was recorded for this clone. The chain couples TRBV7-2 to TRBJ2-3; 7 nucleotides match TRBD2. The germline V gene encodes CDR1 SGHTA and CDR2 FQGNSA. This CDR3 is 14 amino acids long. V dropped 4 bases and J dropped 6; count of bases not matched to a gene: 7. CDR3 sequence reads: CASSSASGKDTQYF. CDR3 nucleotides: TGTGCCAGCAGCTCGGCTAGCGGTAAGGATACGCAGTATTTT.

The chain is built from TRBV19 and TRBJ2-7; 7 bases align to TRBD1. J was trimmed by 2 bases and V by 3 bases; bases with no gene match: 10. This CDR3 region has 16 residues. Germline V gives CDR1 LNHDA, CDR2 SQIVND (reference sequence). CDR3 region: CASSMETGKPPYEQYF. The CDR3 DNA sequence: TGTGCCAGTAGTATGGAGACAGGGAAACCCCCCTACGAGCAGTACTTC. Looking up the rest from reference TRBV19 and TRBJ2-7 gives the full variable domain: DGGITQSPKYLFRKEGQNVTLSCEQNLNHDAMYWYRQDPGQGLRLIYYSQIVNDFQKGDIAEGYSVSREKKESFPLTVTSAQKNPTAFYLCASSMETGKPPYEQYFGPGTRLTVT.

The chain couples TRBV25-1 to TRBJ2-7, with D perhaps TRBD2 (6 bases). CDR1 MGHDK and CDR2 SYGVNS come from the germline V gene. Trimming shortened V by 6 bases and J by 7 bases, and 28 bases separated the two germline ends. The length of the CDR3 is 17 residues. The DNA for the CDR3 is TGTGCCAGCAGGGGACTCGCTAACCGGGCAGCCGGAGGGGAGCAGTACTTC. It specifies CASRGLANRAAGGEQYF.

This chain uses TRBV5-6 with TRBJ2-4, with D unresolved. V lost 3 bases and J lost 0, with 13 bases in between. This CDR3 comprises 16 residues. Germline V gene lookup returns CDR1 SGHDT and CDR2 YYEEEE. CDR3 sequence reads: CASSWAQSLAKNIQYF. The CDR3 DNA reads TGTGCCAGCAGCTGGGCACAGAGTCTAGCCAAAAACATTCAGTACTTC.

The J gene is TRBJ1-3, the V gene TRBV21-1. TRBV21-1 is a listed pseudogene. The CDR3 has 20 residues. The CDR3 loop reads CASSKETLPRYLVSGNTIYF. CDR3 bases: TGTGCCAGCAGCAAAGAAACCCTACCCCGTTATCTAGTCTCTGGAAACACCATATATTTT.